A selection of T cell receptor beta chains follows, all from one sample in a study of blood T cell repertoires in COVID-19. The data were produced by immunoSEQ multiplex PCR, yet TCRdb's version contains in-frame clones alone and is incomplete. The sample has around 97,000 clones; 85% to 90% are singletons. Sequenced sample: peripheral blood. These receptors all stem from a human donor in a cohort sampled during active COVID-19. Each CDR3 is given with its conserved first and last residue. A D gene is named only where the DNA matches it firmly. Some rows have no size entry. The others give once, few or many, or a class for an expanded clone.

d_call j_call v_call clone_size cdr3_nt cdr3_aa
- TRBJ2-3 TRBV27 - TGTGCCAGCAGTCCCCGTTGGGGACTCGGGAATACGCAGTATTTT CASSPRWGLGNTQYF
TRBD2 TRBJ2-2 TRBV19 - TGTGCCAGTAGTAGGGTAGCGGGAACGAACACCGGGGAGCTGTTTTTT CASSRVAGTNTGELFF
- TRBJ1-5 TRBV30 - TGTGCCTGGACCCCAGGAAGCAATCAGCCCCAGCATTTT CAWTPGSNQPQHF
- TRBJ2-5 TRBV5-1 - TGCGCCAGCAGACCATGGGCAGATCAAGAGACCCAGTACTTC CASRPWADQETQYF
- TRBJ2-7 TRBV18 - TGTGCCAGCTCACAGGGGTCCTACGAGCAGTACTTC CASSQGSYEQYF
- TRBJ2-1 TRBV5-4 - TGTGCCAGCAGCTCGGGGTCCAAACTGACCCCTTACAATGAGCAGTTCTTC CASSSGSKLTPYNEQFF
- TRBJ1-1 TRBV28 - TGTGCCAGCAGTTTATCAGGGGTACAGGACGTGAATGCTTTCTTT CASSLSGVQDVNAFF
TRBD1 TRBJ2-7 TRBV4-3 - TGCGCCAGCAGCCAAGCCGGGACAGGGCATAATCCCTACGAGCAGTACTTC CASSQAGTGHNPYEQYF
- TRBJ2-2 TRBV13 - TGTGCCAGCAAAACAGGTTCCGGAGGGGAGCTGTTTTTT CASKTGSGGELFF
TRBD1 TRBJ1-3 TRBV28 - TGTGCCAGCAGATCCCCAGCGACAGGGGACGGAAACACCATATATTTT CASRSPATGDGNTIYF
- TRBJ1-2 TRBV28 - TGTGCCAGCACCGACGGGTATAACTATGGCTACACCTTC CASTDGYNYGYTF
TRBD2 TRBJ2-3 TRBV28 - TGTGCCAGCATTCCCTGGACTAGCGGGGTATCTGGCACAGATACGCAGTATTTT CASIPWTSGVSGTDTQYF
- TRBJ2-1 TRBV4-3 once TGCGCCAGCAGCCAAGATGCGGCGGGAAGCTCCTACAATGAGCAGTTCTTC CASSQDAAGSSYNEQFF
- TRBJ1-1 TRBV7-2 - TGTGCCAGCAGCCCACGGACAAAAAACACTGAAGCTTTCTTT CASSPRTKNTEAFF
- TRBJ1-2 TRBV24-1 - TGTGCCACCAGTGCCCCGGGACAACATTATGGCTACACCTTC CATSAPGQHYGYTF
TRBD1 TRBJ1-6 TRBV18 - TGTGCCAGCTCACTTGGGACAGGGGTTAGTTCACCCCTCCACTTT CASSLGTGVSSPLHF
- TRBJ2-2 TRBV2 - TGTGCCAGCAGTGCGGGGTCTCCGGACACCGGGGAGCTGTTTTTT CASSAGSPDTGELFF
TRBD1 TRBJ1-5 TRBV7-9 - TGTGCCAGCAGCTCGGGACAGCATCAGCCCCAGCATTTT CASSSGQHQPQHF
- TRBJ1-2 TRBV24-1 - TGTGCCACCAGTGATTCAACAGGGTTAAATGGCTACACCTTC CATSDSTGLNGYTF
TRBD1 TRBJ2-7 TRBV3-1/TRBV3-2 - TGTGCCAGCAGCCACCGACAGGGGGTCACCTACGAGCAGTACTTC CASSHRQGVTYEQYF
TRBD1 TRBJ1-4 TRBV30 - TGTGCCTGGAGGGGGGTCAGGGGGCAAACTAATGAAAAACTGTTTTTT CAWRGVRGQTNEKLFF
TRBD1 TRBJ2-7 TRBV19 - TGTGCCAGTAGTATGGGAGACAGGGCCTACGAGCAGTACTTC CASSMGDRAYEQYF
TRBD1 TRBJ2-7 TRBV27 - TGTGCCAGCAGTTTATCGGGACAGGGATCCTACGAGCAGTACTTC CASSLSGQGSYEQYF
- TRBJ1-6 TRBV11-2 - TGTGCCAGCAGCTTACACCCTAGCTCCTATAATTCACCCCTCCACTTT CASSLHPSSYNSPLHF
- TRBJ2-7 TRBV6-6 - TGTGCCAGCAGTCGCCTTGAGAGCTACGAGCAGTACTTC CASSRLESYEQYF
TRBD1 TRBJ1-2 TRBV5-5 - TGTGCCAGCAGCTTGATGACAGGGGAATATGGCTACACCTTC CASSLMTGEYGYTF
- TRBJ2-7 TRBV6-2/TRBV6-3 few TGTGCCAGCAGTTACGCCAGCGAGCCTACCTACGAGCAGTACTTC CASSYASEPTYEQYF
- TRBJ2-7 TRBV29-1 - TGCAGCGTTTTTGCTAACTCCTACGAGCAGTACTTC CSVFANSYEQYF
TRBD1 TRBJ1-2 TRBV5-4 - TGTGCCAGCAGCTTGGGGACAGGGGGCTATAGTAACTATGGCTACACCTTC CASSLGTGGYSNYGYTF
- TRBJ2-1 TRBV28 - TGTGCCAGCAGTCCCAACAATGAGCAGTTCTTC CASSPNNEQFF
TRBD2 TRBJ2-1 TRBV6-6 - TGTGCCAGCAGTATAGGACTAGCGATTGAGCAGTTCTTC CASSIGLAIEQFF
- TRBJ1-5 TRBV6-2/TRBV6-3 - TGTGCCAGCAGTACCCCAGTGAATCAGCCCCAGCATTTT CASSTPVNQPQHF
- TRBJ1-6 TRBV5-4 - TGTGCCAGCAGCGGCAACTATAATTCACCCCTCCACTTT CASSGNYNSPLHF
- TRBJ2-7 TRBV7-2 many TGTGCCAGCAGCTTAGGGACACCACTTTGCTTC CASSLGTPLCF
- TRBJ2-3 TRBV3-1/TRBV3-2 once TGTGCCAGCACCTCCGAGGGAGATACGCAGTATTTT CASTSEGDTQYF
- TRBJ2-3 TRBV7-2 - TGTGCCAGCAGCTTAGCTTCTAGCACAGATACGCAGTATTTT CASSLASSTDTQYF
- TRBJ2-7 TRBV18 - TGTGCCAGCTCGCCGAATTGGGGGCGCGCAGACGAGCAGTACTTC CASSPNWGRADEQYF
- TRBJ1-3 TRBV3-1/TRBV3-2 - TGTGCCAGCAGTCTGCTAGGGGGGGCTGGTGGAAACACCATATATTTT CASSLLGGAGGNTIYF
TRBD1 TRBJ1-4 TRBV7-2 - TGTGCCAGCAGCTCCACAGGGGGAAGTAATGAAAAACTGTTTTTT CASSSTGGSNEKLFF
TRBD2 TRBJ2-3 TRBV7-2 - TGTGCCAGCAGCTTAACTAGCGGGGGGGCTAGCACAGATACGCAGTATTTT CASSLTSGGASTDTQYF
- TRBJ2-5 TRBV5-4 - TGTGCCAGCAGCTTAGCAGGGAACCAAGAGACCCAGTACTTC CASSLAGNQETQYF
TRBD2 TRBJ2-1 TRBV4-1 - TGCGCCAGCAGCCAGATAGCGGGAGGGTACAATGAGCAGTTCTTC CASSQIAGGYNEQFF
- TRBJ1-1 TRBV4-1 - TGCGCCAGCAGCCAAGCCCATTCCGGCACTGAAGCTTTCTTT CASSQAHSGTEAFF
TRBD2 TRBJ2-1 TRBV9 - TGTGCCAGCAGCGCGGATGAGACTAGCGGGAGTTTAAATGAGCAGTTCTTC CASSADETSGSLNEQFF
TRBD1 TRBJ1-2 TRBV7-2 - TGTGCCAGCAGCCCCTTGGGACAGCTGTATGGCTACACCTTC CASSPLGQLYGYTF
TRBD1 TRBJ2-1 TRBV2 once TGTGCCAGAGGACAGGGTTCGTACAATGAGCAGTTCTTC CARGQGSYNEQFF
TRBD1 TRBJ1-3 TRBV27 - TGTGCCAGCAGACCCGGACAGGGGGCGCCAGGAAACACCATATATTTT CASRPGQGAPGNTIYF
- TRBJ2-7 TRBV6-5 - TGTGCCAGCAGCGCAGGGTCTACCGAGCAGTACTTC CASSAGSTEQYF
- TRBJ1-4 TRBV5-4 - TGTGCCAGCAGCAGCCAGGATGCTTCATTTGCAACTAATGAAAAACTGTTTTTT CASSSQDASFATNEKLFF
TRBD1 TRBJ2-5 TRBV18 - TGTGCCAGCTCCCTTAACAGGGGGATGTACCAAGAGACCCAGTACTTC CASSLNRGMYQETQYF
TRBD1 TRBJ2-2 TRBV7-9 - TGTGCCAGCAGCCCTACTTTCCGGACAGGTGCGACCGGGGAGCTGTTTTTT CASSPTFRTGATGELFF
TRBD1 TRBJ1-1 TRBV2 - TGTGCCAGCAGTGAAATCAGGGGGCCCACTGAAGCTTTCTTT CASSEIRGPTEAFF
TRBD2 TRBJ2-7 TRBV29-1 - TGCAGCGTTTCCGGACTAGCTCTCTACGAGCAGTACTTC CSVSGLALYEQYF
TRBD2 TRBJ2-1 TRBV29-1 - TGCAGCGTTCGACTAGCGGGGGCGTCCTACAATGAGCAGTTCTTC CSVRLAGASYNEQFF
- TRBJ1-1 TRBV12-3/TRBV12-4 - TGTGCCAGCAGCCTCGGCAGGGTCACTGAAGCTTTCTTT CASSLGRVTEAFF